This is a list of T cell receptor beta chains from one sample in a study of post-analysis software for immune sequencing data. Each CDR3 protein is one row after TCRdb ran MiXCR on the PCR reads. Seen here are about 540,000 distinct CDR3 sequences, around 31% observed once, and the top ten hold less than 6%. Material: blood. The receptors here all came from a girl between 2 and 17 years old with multiple sclerosis. Both conserved end residues are part of each CDR3. A D gene is named only where the DNA matches it firmly. Expanded clones are given a class, and other clones once, few, many or no size at all.

clone size,V gene,D gene,J gene,CDR3 protein,CDR3 DNA
.,TRBV7-9,TRBD1,TRBJ2-5,CASSQTGFEETQYF,TGTGCCAGCAGCCAGACAGGGTTCGAGGAGACCCAGTACTTC
few,TRBV6-2/TRBV6-3,TRBD1,TRBJ2-7,CAAGTGSHEQYF,TGTGCCGCCGGGACAGGGTCCCACGAGCAGTACTTC
.,TRBV5-1,.,TRBJ2-5,CASSLDRGQVSGTQYF,TGCGCCAGCAGCTTGGATCGGGGGCAGGTATCCGGGACCCAGTACTTC
few,TRBV9,TRBD1,TRBJ2-3,CASRGTVTDTQYF,TGTGCCAGCAGGGGGACAGTCACAGATACGCAGTATTTT
.,TRBV28,TRBD1,TRBJ2-5,CASSIPGQGIETQYF,TGTGCCAGCAGTATACCGGGACAGGGAATCGAGACCCAGTACTTC
once,TRBV20-1,.,TRBJ2-5,CSARGGSRGWAQETQYF,TGCAGTGCTAGGGGGGGCTCCAGGGGTTGGGCGCAAGAGACCCAGTACTTC
few,TRBV6-5,TRBD2,TRBJ2-2,CASSYVRGANTGELFF,TGTGCCAGCAGTTACGTACGGGGGGCGAACACCGGGGAGCTGTTTTTT
few,TRBV20-1,TRBD2,TRBJ2-3,CSARPPGLATDTQYF,TGCAGTGCTAGACCTCCGGGACTAGCAACAGATACGCAGTATTTT
.,TRBV20-1,.,TRBJ2-5,CSADIRQGAGGETQYF,TGCAGTGCAGATATTCGACAGGGGGCGGGAGGGGAGACCCAGTACTTC
few,TRBV4-2,TRBD2,TRBJ2-3,CASSQGSSGGAADTQYF,TGTGCCAGCAGCCAAGGTTCTAGCGGGGGGGCGGCAGATACGCAGTATTTT
few,TRBV20-1,.,TRBJ1-2,CSARGPAPGGNYGYTF,TGCAGTGCTAGAGGTCCCGCCCCCGGGGGGAACTATGGCTACACCTTC
.,TRBV12-5,.,TRBJ2-7,CATWGVGCAYYEQYF,TGTGCTACCTGGGGGGTCGGGTGTGCATACTACGAGCAGTACTTC
few,TRBV5-4,.,TRBJ2-5,CASSLAQGETQYF,TGTGCCAGCAGCCTCGCCCAAGGAGAGACCCAGTACTTC
.,TRBV5-6,.,TRBJ2-3,CASSPTSFPDTQYF,TGTGCCAGCAGCCCTACTAGCTTTCCAGATACGCAGTATTTT
few,TRBV6-5,.,TRBJ2-3,CASSYTRGADTQYF,TGTGCCAGCAGTTACACCCGGGGAGCGGATACGCAGTATTTT
.,TRBV29-1,TRBD1,TRBJ1-4,CSVEGQGAEKRFF,TGCAGCGTTGAGGGACAGGGGGCGGAAAAACGGTTTTTT
few,TRBV5-5,TRBD1,TRBJ2-7,CASSPDRATYEQYF,TGTGCCAGCAGCCCGGACAGGGCCACCTACGAGCAGTACTTC
many,TRBV7-8,.,TRBJ2-3,CASSLIPDTQYF,TGTGCCAGCAGCTTAATACCCGATACGCAGTATTTT
.,TRBV4-1,.,TRBJ1-2,CASSQGDIAGGYTF,TGCGCCAGCAGCCAAGGAGACATCGCTGGGGGCTACACCTTC
.,TRBV29-1,TRBD1,TRBJ1-1,CSVGQGRDTEAFF,TGCAGCGTAGGACAGGGAAGAGACACTGAAGCTTTCTTT
few,TRBV6-5,TRBD1,TRBJ1-1,CASSYSRTGGYGAFF,TGTGCCAGCAGTTACTCCCGGACAGGGGGATATGGAGCTTTCTTT
.,TRBV6-1,.,TRBJ2-3,CASSEARFTGIPDTQYF,TGTGCCAGCAGTGAAGCCCGGTTTACAGGCATTCCGGATACGCAGTATTTT
few,TRBV18,TRBD1,TRBJ2-5,CASSPPNQGQQRETQYF,TGTGCCAGCTCACCGCCGAATCAGGGACAGCAACGAGAGACCCAGTACTTC
few,TRBV3-1,TRBD2,TRBJ2-1,CASSQDRRGGGDEQFF,TGTGCCAGCAGCCAAGATCGGCGGGGGGGCGGCGATGAGCAGTTCTTC
many,TRBV20-1,.,TRBJ1-2,CSARGAGGSHYGYTF,TGCAGTGCCCGGGGGGCCGGGGGATCGCACTATGGCTACACCTTC
once,TRBV20-1,.,TRBJ1-2,CSASQRQGWDGYTF,TGCAGTGCTAGTCAAAGACAAGGGTGGGATGGCTACACCTTC
few,TRBV6-1,TRBD1,TRBJ2-5,CASRLTGGEETQYF,TGTGCCAGCAGGTTGACAGGGGGAGAGGAGACCCAGTACTTC
few,TRBV4-1,TRBD2,TRBJ2-1,CASSQEGAGVMDEQFF,TGCGCCAGCAGCCAAGAGGGAGCGGGGGTCATGGATGAGCAGTTCTTC
.,TRBV15,TRBD1,TRBJ1-2,CATSREGTGAGYTF,TGTGCCACCAGCAGAGAGGGGACAGGGGCTGGCTACACCTTC
.,TRBV4-1,.,TRBJ1-5,CASSQDKQGYQPQHF,TGCGCCAGCAGCCAAGATAAACAGGGATATCAGCCCCAGCATTTT
few,TRBV5-1,TRBD1,TRBJ2-2,CASSATGTGGANTGELFF,TGCGCCAGCAGCGCCACCGGGACAGGGGGGGCGAACACCGGGGAGCTGTTTTTT
few,TRBV5-1,.,TRBJ2-3,CASRLEGSTDTQYF,TGCGCCAGCCGCTTGGAGGGGAGCACAGATACGCAGTATTTT
.,TRBV5-1,TRBD1,TRBJ1-6,CASSSGQPFNSPLHF,TGCGCCAGCAGCTCGGGACAGCCCTTTAATTCACCCCTCCACTTT
few,TRBV29-1,.,TRBJ2-7,CSAGGSYEQYF,TGCAGCGCCGGGGGCTCCTACGAGCAGTACTTC
many,TRBV5-6,.,TRBJ2-5,CASSSGGTQYF,TGTGCCAGCAGCTCGGGCGGGACCCAGTACTTC
.,TRBV7-2,.,TRBJ1-1,CASSLAQVEAFF,TGTGCCAGCAGCTTAGCCCAAGTTGAAGCTTTCTTT
.,TRBV28,TRBD1,TRBJ2-5,CASSLTPGTGAVNEQYF,TGTGCCAGCAGTTTAACACCCGGGACAGGGGCTGTCAATGAGCAGTACTTC
.,TRBV7-3,TRBD1,TRBJ2-7,CASSQTGTGPYEQYF,TGTGCCAGCAGCCAAACCGGGACAGGGCCCTACGAGCAGTACTTC
few,TRBV9,TRBD2,TRBJ2-3,CASSVSSGGAADTQYF,TGTGCCAGCAGCGTATCTAGCGGGGGGGCCGCAGATACGCAGTATTTT
few,TRBV20-1,.,TRBJ2-3,CSASSRGDTQYF,TGCAGTGCTTCGTCCAGGGGTGATACGCAGTATTTT
.,TRBV6-5,TRBD1,TRBJ2-1,CAISDRGGGNEQFF,TGTGCCATAAGTGACAGGGGAGGCGGCAATGAGCAGTTCTTC
.,TRBV14,.,TRBJ2-4,CASSPRDPGAKNIQYF,TGTGCCAGCAGCCCCCGGGACCCGGGGGCCAAAAACATTCAGTACTTC
.,TRBV4-1,.,TRBJ1-2,CASSQAPVPNYGYTF,TGCGCCAGCAGCCAAGCTCCAGTACCCAACTATGGCTACACCTTC
few,TRBV5-1,.,TRBJ2-3,CASSISHRTSTDTQYF,TGCGCCAGCAGCATCTCGCACCGGACTAGCACAGATACGCAGTATTTT
few,TRBV12-3/TRBV12-4,.,TRBJ2-1,CASSLWGPYNEQFF,TGTGCCAGCAGTTTGTGGGGGCCGTACAATGAGCAGTTCTTC
.,TRBV3-1,.,TRBJ2-1,CASSQLTDPREQFF,TGTGCCAGCAGCCAATTAACGGACCCCCGGGAGCAGTTCTTC
.,TRBV3-1,TRBD2,TRBJ2-1,CANSQLSGGAYNEQFF,TGTGCCAACAGCCAGCTAAGCGGGGGAGCCTACAATGAGCAGTTCTTC
.,TRBV20-1,.,TRBJ2-2,CSAREQGTTNTGELFF,TGCAGTGCTAGAGAACAAGGGACAACGAACACCGGGGAGCTGTTTTTT